This is a list of T cell receptor beta chains from one sample in a study of blood T cell repertoires in COVID-19. The repertoire was sequenced with immunoSEQ multiplex PCR; TCRdb's copy has only in-frame clones and lacks some. Among around 180,000 clones listed, more than 75% were seen once. What was sequenced was peripheral blood. These receptors were collected from a man aged 35 to 55 with active or convalescent COVID-19. Both conserved end residues are part of each CDR3. The order of the fields is V gene, D gene, clone size, J gene, CDR3 DNA, CDR3 protein. A D gene is named only where the DNA matches it firmly. Expanded clones are given a class, and other clones once, few, many or no size at all.

v_gene: TRBV5-4
d_gene: -
abundance: -
j_gene: TRBJ2-6
CDR3nt: TGTGCCAGCAGCAGGTCCGCGGGGGCGCGTGGGGCCAACGTCCTGACTTTC
CDR3aa: CASSRSAGARGANVLTF

v_gene: TRBV7-2
d_gene: TRBD2
abundance: -
j_gene: TRBJ2-1
CDR3nt: TGTGCCAGCAGTAAACCCGGGACTAGCGGGGGGGCGGATAATGAGCAGTTCTTC
CDR3aa: CASSKPGTSGGADNEQFF

v_gene: TRBV7-8
d_gene: -
abundance: -
j_gene: TRBJ2-2
CDR3nt: TGTGCCAGCAGCTTAGGAACTTGGGGTGGCAGGGCGAACACCGGGGAGCTGTTTTTT
CDR3aa: CASSLGTWGGRANTGELFF

v_gene: TRBV7-9
d_gene: -
abundance: -
j_gene: TRBJ2-2
CDR3nt: TGTGCCAGCACCCGGACGGGAGAGGGGACCGGGGAGCTGTTTTTT
CDR3aa: CASTRTGEGTGELFF

v_gene: TRBV2
d_gene: -
abundance: -
j_gene: TRBJ1-1
CDR3nt: TGTGCCAGCAGTGAAGATTACAGGGCCGCTTTCTTT
CDR3aa: CASSEDYRAAFF

v_gene: TRBV19
d_gene: -
abundance: -
j_gene: TRBJ1-2
CDR3nt: TGTGCCAGTAGTATGGCCTTGGCAACCTATGGCTACACCTTC
CDR3aa: CASSMALATYGYTF

v_gene: TRBV6-2/TRBV6-3
d_gene: TRBD2
abundance: -
j_gene: TRBJ2-7
CDR3nt: TGTGCCAGCAGTTACCCTGGGAGGGGCCTCTACGAGCAGTACTTC
CDR3aa: CASSYPGRGLYEQYF

v_gene: TRBV7-9
d_gene: TRBD2
abundance: -
j_gene: TRBJ2-7
CDR3nt: TGTGCCAGCGGAGGTGACCCGGGGGGTTCCTACGAGCAGTACTTC
CDR3aa: CASGGDPGGSYEQYF

v_gene: TRBV30
d_gene: TRBD2
abundance: -
j_gene: TRBJ2-5
CDR3nt: TGTGCCTGGAGTGTAGGCGGGGGGGTACAAGAGACCCAGTACTTC
CDR3aa: CAWSVGGGVQETQYF

v_gene: TRBV6-2/TRBV6-3
d_gene: -
abundance: once
j_gene: TRBJ1-1
CDR3nt: TGTGCCAGCAGTTACTCCGGGTATCAGGGCACTGAAGCTTTCTTT
CDR3aa: CASSYSGYQGTEAFF

v_gene: TRBV7-6
d_gene: TRBD1
abundance: -
j_gene: TRBJ2-5
CDR3nt: TGTGCCAGCAGCTTAGCCCCGGGACAGGGGGCATCCGAGACCCAGTACTTC
CDR3aa: CASSLAPGQGASETQYF

v_gene: TRBV12-3/TRBV12-4
d_gene: TRBD2
abundance: few
j_gene: TRBJ2-3
CDR3nt: TGTGCCAGCAGCCTCGGGGGGGTAGATACGCAGTATTTT
CDR3aa: CASSLGGVDTQYF

v_gene: TRBV28
d_gene: -
abundance: -
j_gene: TRBJ2-7
CDR3nt: TGTGCCAGCTTCGGCGGGGGCGAGGGGGGGTACGAGCAGTACTTC
CDR3aa: CASFGGGEGGYEQYF

v_gene: TRBV6-1
d_gene: TRBD2
abundance: -
j_gene: TRBJ2-3
CDR3nt: TGTGCCAGCAGTGGTACTAGCGGGGGGTCGCGAGATACGCAGTATTTT
CDR3aa: CASSGTSGGSRDTQYF

v_gene: TRBV28
d_gene: -
abundance: -
j_gene: TRBJ1-6
CDR3nt: TGTGCCAGCAGTTTAAGGGGCAATTCACCCCTCCACTTT
CDR3aa: CASSLRGNSPLHF

v_gene: TRBV12-5
d_gene: -
abundance: -
j_gene: TRBJ2-1
CDR3nt: TGTGCTAGTGGTTTGTCGCAGGGGCCGAATGAGCAGTTCTTC
CDR3aa: CASGLSQGPNEQFF

v_gene: TRBV20-1
d_gene: TRBD2
abundance: -
j_gene: TRBJ2-3
CDR3nt: TGCAGTGCTAGTTCCCAAGCGGGGCTCACAGATACGCAGTATTTT
CDR3aa: CSASSQAGLTDTQYF

v_gene: TRBV18
d_gene: -
abundance: -
j_gene: TRBJ1-2
CDR3nt: TGTGCCAGCTCACCGGAAGTACAGGATGGCTACACCTTC
CDR3aa: CASSPEVQDGYTF

v_gene: TRBV30
d_gene: -
abundance: -
j_gene: TRBJ1-2
CDR3nt: TGTGCCTGGAGTGAGAGGGAGGCAGGCACCTTC
CDR3aa: CAWSEREAGTF

v_gene: TRBV6-6
d_gene: -
abundance: -
j_gene: TRBJ2-4
CDR3nt: TGTGCCAGCACTTCTCAGGGGTTAGCCAAAAACATTCAGTACTTC
CDR3aa: CASTSQGLAKNIQYF

v_gene: TRBV30
d_gene: -
abundance: few
j_gene: TRBJ1-3
CDR3nt: TGTGCCTGGAGTGTATCCATTTCCAACACCATATATTTT
CDR3aa: CAWSVSISNTIYF

v_gene: TRBV15
d_gene: -
abundance: -
j_gene: TRBJ1-1
CDR3nt: TGTGCCACCAGCAGTGGCGGATTCACTGAAGCTTTCTTT
CDR3aa: CATSSGGFTEAFF

v_gene: TRBV6-2/TRBV6-3
d_gene: TRBD1
abundance: -
j_gene: TRBJ1-1
CDR3nt: TGTGCCAGCAGTCCAGGACAGGGAGGTATTAACACTGAAGCTTTCTTT
CDR3aa: CASSPGQGGINTEAFF

v_gene: TRBV2
d_gene: -
abundance: -
j_gene: TRBJ2-5
CDR3nt: TGTGCCAGCAGTGCCCTCCTGACAGGCGCAGAGACCCAGTACTTC
CDR3aa: CASSALLTGAETQYF

v_gene: TRBV5-6
d_gene: -
abundance: -
j_gene: TRBJ1-2
CDR3nt: TGTGCCAGCAGCTCACTAAGGGACGGAGGGTATGGCTACACCTTC
CDR3aa: CASSSLRDGGYGYTF

v_gene: TRBV5-1
d_gene: TRBD1
abundance: -
j_gene: TRBJ1-3
CDR3nt: TGCGCCAGCAGCCTGACAGGGCAGGCTGGAAACACCATATATTTT
CDR3aa: CASSLTGQAGNTIYF

v_gene: TRBV11-2
d_gene: -
abundance: once
j_gene: TRBJ1-2
CDR3nt: TGTGCCAGCAGCGGGCGGGTGGTTTGGGGCTACACCTTC
CDR3aa: CASSGRVVWGYTF

v_gene: TRBV10-2
d_gene: TRBD1
abundance: -
j_gene: TRBJ2-3
CDR3nt: TGCGCCAGCAGCGGACAGGGGGCAAAAGATACGCAGTATTTT
CDR3aa: CASSGQGAKDTQYF

v_gene: TRBV7-8
d_gene: -
abundance: -
j_gene: TRBJ1-5
CDR3nt: TGTGCCAGCAGCTTAGAACGGGGGATAACACATCAGCCCCAGCATTTT
CDR3aa: CASSLERGITHQPQHF

v_gene: TRBV29-1
d_gene: -
abundance: -
j_gene: TRBJ1-5
CDR3nt: TGCAGCGTTGAAGACAGGGAAAGGGCTCAGCCCCAGCATTTT
CDR3aa: CSVEDRERAQPQHF

v_gene: TRBV19
d_gene: TRBD1
abundance: -
j_gene: TRBJ1-5
CDR3nt: TGTGCCAGTAGTCCCGTCAGGGGGCGGAATCAGCCCCAGCATTTT
CDR3aa: CASSPVRGRNQPQHF

v_gene: TRBV18
d_gene: TRBD1
abundance: few
j_gene: TRBJ2-7
CDR3nt: TGTGCCAGCTCGCCCGGGACAGGGGTTAGCTACGAGCAGTACTTC
CDR3aa: CASSPGTGVSYEQYF

v_gene: TRBV5-1
d_gene: -
abundance: -
j_gene: TRBJ2-2
CDR3nt: TGCGCCAGCAGCGCTCTAACAGGAAACACCGGGGAGCTGTTTTTT
CDR3aa: CASSALTGNTGELFF

v_gene: TRBV6-5
d_gene: -
abundance: -
j_gene: TRBJ1-2
CDR3nt: TGTGCCAGCAGTTACTCGCCCACAGGGACGTATGGCTACACCTTC
CDR3aa: CASSYSPTGTYGYTF

v_gene: TRBV11-2
d_gene: -
abundance: -
j_gene: TRBJ1-4
CDR3nt: TGTGCCAGCAGCCAGACGCGACTAGATAATGAAAAACTGTTTTTT
CDR3aa: CASSQTRLDNEKLFF

v_gene: TRBV6-6
d_gene: -
abundance: -
j_gene: TRBJ1-2
CDR3nt: TGTGCCACCGGGGGGGATCCCTATGGCTACACCTTC
CDR3aa: CATGGDPYGYTF

v_gene: TRBV7-8
d_gene: -
abundance: -
j_gene: TRBJ1-5
CDR3nt: TGTGCCAGCAGTAAGAGGAGGGGCTGGAGCAATCAGCCCCAGCATTTT
CDR3aa: CASSKRRGWSNQPQHF

v_gene: TRBV7-9
d_gene: -
abundance: -
j_gene: TRBJ1-2
CDR3nt: TGTGCCAGCAGCTTAGCAAGGCTAGAGCATAACTATGGCTACACCTTC
CDR3aa: CASSLARLEHNYGYTF

v_gene: TRBV6-6
d_gene: -
abundance: -
j_gene: TRBJ1-1
CDR3nt: TGTGCCAGCAGTGGGACATATGAAGCTTTCTTT
CDR3aa: CASSGTYEAFF

v_gene: TRBV5-5
d_gene: -
abundance: -
j_gene: TRBJ2-1
CDR3nt: TGTGCCAGCAGCAGACTTGACAGGACCGATGAGCAGTTCTTC
CDR3aa: CASSRLDRTDEQFF

v_gene: TRBV11-2
d_gene: TRBD2
abundance: -
j_gene: TRBJ2-5
CDR3nt: TGTGCCAGCAGTTTGACTAGCGTGGGAGAGACCCAGTACTTC
CDR3aa: CASSLTSVGETQYF

v_gene: TRBV10-3
d_gene: TRBD1
abundance: -
j_gene: TRBJ1-1
CDR3nt: TGTGCCTCGGGGACAGGCCCGAACACTGAAGCTTTCTTT
CDR3aa: CASGTGPNTEAFF

v_gene: TRBV2
d_gene: -
abundance: -
j_gene: TRBJ2-3
CDR3nt: TGTGCCAGCAGTGTTCGGGACTCCTACACAGATACGCAGTATTTT
CDR3aa: CASSVRDSYTDTQYF

v_gene: TRBV7-9
d_gene: -
abundance: -
j_gene: TRBJ1-1
CDR3nt: TGTGCCAGCAGCTTGATCGGGGTTGAAGCTTTCTTT
CDR3aa: CASSLIGVEAFF